This T cell receptor beta chain was sequenced in a study of cytomegalovirus exposure and HLA in healthy donors (TCRdb year 2017). Looking at the study overall: The 650 to 800 repertoires of the first cohort and the 120 validation repertoires were produced on the same platform, according to a later analysis. The study aimed to test whether cataloging public T cell receptors could reveal signatures of past pathogen exposure. Along with the roughly 670-subject first cohort, a separate validation cohort of 120 different subjects was used. The study combined high-throughput TCR immunosequencing, statistical association of individual TCRs with disease status, and machine learning to predict cytomegalovirus infection status. General conclusions and limits of the study: The classifier was reported to diagnose cytomegalovirus status with high specificity and sensitivity in both the original and validation cohorts. The authors suggested that the approach could potentially be extended to other disease states and immunological phenotypes. Across donors, most TCR sequences were observed very rarely, whereas some public TCRs were present in many individuals. A total of roughly 160 TCR beta chains were listed by the study as associated with cytomegalovirus. A few of the identified cytomegalovirus-associated TCR beta chains were confirmed in vitro to be specific for cytomegalovirus antigens. Subsequent analysis determined that TCRs grouped into clusters in the first cohort also showed a tendency toward co-occurrence across the 120 or so validation repertoires, and approximately 93% of cluster scores exceeded 0. A later analysis lacked HLA typing for the validation cohort, so it scored co-occurrence in that cohort across all 110 or so repertoires.

The library came from the immunoSEQ multiplex PCR assay. The original methods were these. A statistical classification framework was built to diagnose cytomegalovirus status from the catalog of TCR beta chain sequences. Entries here come from immuneACCESS through TCRdb and include only in-frame sequences with V and J called. Some clones fail to appear in such tables; in the studies checked, an unresolved V gene covers under half of the shortfall, and the cause of the remainder is unknown. That table is the source of V, J and clone size, and D and trimming were worked out from the DNA. In this sample the table shows under 150,000 clones, around four fifths of which occur a single time. Under 1.5% of the sample lies in the top ten. The donors belonged to the validation cohort of approximately 130 subjects, which was separate from the approximately 660-subject first cohort. A word on this clone: The specificity of this receptor is unknown. Base quality data are lacking; no much larger clone is found one base away.

The CDR3 measures 14 amino acids from cysteine to phenylalanine. CDR3 DNA only is kept here, 42 bases in frame from base 1. Looking up the germline V gene yields CDR1 KGHSH and CDR2 LQKENI. V is shortened by 1 base, J by 3 bases, and the region joining them spans 9 bases. The receptor was derived from a woman in her twenties or thirties in good health and CMV-seronegative. The V gene is TRBV18 and the J gene is TRBJ1-1; no D gene is confidently identified. Sequenced material: PBMCs. The DNA sequence reads TGTGCCAGCTCACCACAATACCGGGACACTGAAGCTTTCTTT. Its amino acids are CASSPQYRDTEAFF. With all but the CDR3 taken from the reference TRBV18 and TRBJ1-1 genes, the full variable domain is: NAGVMQNPRHLVRRRGQEARLRCSPMKGHSHVYWYRQLPEEGLKFMVYLQKENIIDESGMPKERFSAEFPKEGPSILRIQQVVRGDSAAYFCASSPQYRDTEAFFGQGTRLTVV.